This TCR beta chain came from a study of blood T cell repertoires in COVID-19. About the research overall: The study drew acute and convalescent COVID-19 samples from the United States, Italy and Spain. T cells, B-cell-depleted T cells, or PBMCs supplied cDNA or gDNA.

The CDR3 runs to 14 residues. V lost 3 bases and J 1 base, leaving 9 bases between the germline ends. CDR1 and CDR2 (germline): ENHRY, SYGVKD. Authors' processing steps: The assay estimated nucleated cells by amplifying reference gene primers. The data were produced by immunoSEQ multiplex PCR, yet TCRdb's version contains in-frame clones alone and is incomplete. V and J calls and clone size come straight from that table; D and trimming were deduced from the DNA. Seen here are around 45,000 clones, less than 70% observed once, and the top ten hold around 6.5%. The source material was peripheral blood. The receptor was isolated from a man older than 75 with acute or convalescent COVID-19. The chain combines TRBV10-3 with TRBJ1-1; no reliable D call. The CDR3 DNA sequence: TGTGCCATCAGTGATCACAGTAAGAACACTGAAGCTTTCTTT. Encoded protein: CAISDHSKNTEAFF.